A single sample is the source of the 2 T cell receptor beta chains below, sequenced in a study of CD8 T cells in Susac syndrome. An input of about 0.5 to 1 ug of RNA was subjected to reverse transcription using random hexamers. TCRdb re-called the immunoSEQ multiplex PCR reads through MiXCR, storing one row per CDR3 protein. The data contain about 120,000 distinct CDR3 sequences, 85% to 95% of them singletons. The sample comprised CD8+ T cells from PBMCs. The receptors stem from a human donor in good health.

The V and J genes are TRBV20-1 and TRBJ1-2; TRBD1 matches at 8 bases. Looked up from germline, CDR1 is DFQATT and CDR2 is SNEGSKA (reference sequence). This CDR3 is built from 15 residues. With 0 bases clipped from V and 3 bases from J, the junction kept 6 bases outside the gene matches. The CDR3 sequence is CSAREQGGGDYGYTF. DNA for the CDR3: TGCAGTGCTAGAGAACAGGGGGGTGGTGACTATGGCTACACCTTC.

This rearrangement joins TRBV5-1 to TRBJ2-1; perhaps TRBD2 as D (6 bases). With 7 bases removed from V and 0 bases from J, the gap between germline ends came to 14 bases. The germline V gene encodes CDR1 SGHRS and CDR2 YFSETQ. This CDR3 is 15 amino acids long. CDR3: CASLKAEGSYNEQFF. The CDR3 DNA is TGCGCCAGCCTGAAAGCGGAGGGCTCCTACAATGAGCAGTTCTTC.